The entry that follows covers one T cell receptor beta chain sequence. The antigen remains undetermined. The data stem from a study of cytomegalovirus exposure and HLA in healthy donors. Study details: Researchers found that 81% of fewer than 450 genotyped donors fell within the Caucasian-associated ancestry cluster. The study, taken as a whole, reports: Reports credit the classifier with highly specific, highly sensitive diagnosis of cytomegalovirus status. A later analysis reported that several of the most significant clusters appeared to be linked to common viral pathogens, among them Epstein-Barr virus. The study reported that TCR beta sequences accurately predicted HLA-A and HLA-B alleles in most subjects.

The primer mix had 60 Vbeta and 13 Jbeta primers. The repertoire was sequenced with immunoSEQ multiplex PCR; TCRdb's copy has only in-frame clones and lacks some. The sample holds about 160,000 clones, 70% to 90% seen once. Germline-derived CDR1 and CDR2 are SGHTA and FQGTGA. V lost 3 bases to trimming and J lost 2 bases; unmatched junction nucleotides: 1. The CDR3 spans 16 residues. The sequenced material came from PBMCs. The TCR comes from a man between 18 and 29 years old in good health and CMV-seropositive. The chain has TRBV7-3 and TRBJ2-1, with 13 nucleotides matching TRBD2. CDR3 region: CASSFGLAGAYNEQFF. The CDR3 nucleotides are TGTGCCAGCAGCTTCGGACTAGCGGGGGCCTACAATGAGCAGTTCTTC.